This T cell receptor (beta chain) was documented in a study of tumor and adjacent non-tumor tissue in lung cancer. Study findings and constraints: Shorter survival was associated with higher TCR diversity in tumors.

Comment on this clonotype: Its antigen is as yet unknown.

RNA was extracted from bulk tissue without any cell sorting. More than 3 cm separated this lung sample from the edge of the tumor. Chemotherapy-naive patients with new lung cancer underwent thoracic surgery in China, August–late 2014. TCRbeta libraries were built with three rounds of nested PCR, modified from ARM-PCR. One entry per CDR3 protein results from TCRdb running MiXCR on the multiplex PCR reads. This table holds around 60,000 distinct CDR3 sequences, around 61% found once. The J segment lost 10 bases and the V segment lost 4 bases, leaving 16 bases of the junction unmatched. The V gene's germline CDR1 is SEHNR and CDR2 FQNEAQ (reference sequence). The CDR3 totals 15 residues.

Sequenced input: distant non-tumor lung tissue. This chain uses TRBV7-9 with TRBJ2-7, with TRBD1 matching over 7 bases. The TCR originated in a man aged 65 to 79 with non-small cell lung cancer. CDR3 loop: CASSSTQGEIRGQYF. CDR3 nucleotides: TGTGCCAGCAGCTCAACCCAGGGGGAAATACGCGGCCAGTACTTC.